The rows below give T cell receptor beta chains drawn from one sample of a study of shared clonotypes between healthy human individuals. Profiling relied on immunoSEQ multiplex PCR, and the TCRdb table lists in-frame clones only, not all of them. The data contain 740,000 or so clones, about 80% of them seen just once; the ten biggest clones take up around 2%. The sample consisted of memory CD4+ T cells sorted from blood. The origin of the receptors is a woman in her thirties in good health. The CDR3 runs from the conserved cysteine through the conserved F or W. A D gene is named only where the DNA matches it firmly. Only part of the rows carry a size: once, few, many, or a class if the clone is expanded.

D	V	J	size	DNA	CDR3
.	TRBV28	TRBJ1-5	.	TGTGCCAGCAGTTGGTTGTCGGGAGCCTCCAATCAGCCCCAGCATTTT	CASSWLSGASNQPQHF
.	TRBV5-1	TRBJ2-2	.	TGCGCCAGCAGCCCCCGAGGGGACACCGGGGAGCTGTTTTTT	CASSPRGDTGELFF
TRBD1	TRBV5-1	TRBJ2-7	.	TGCGCCAGCAGCATCGGACAGGGCCGAGTCTACGAGCAGTACTTC	CASSIGQGRVYEQYF
TRBD2	TRBV7-2	TRBJ2-3	.	TGTGCCAGCAGCTTCCATGCGGGAGGACTGACAGATACGCAGTATTTT	CASSFHAGGLTDTQYF
.	TRBV2	TRBJ2-7	.	TGTGCCAGCAGAGTTCGGCTAGCTCTTTACGAGCAGTACTTC	CASRVRLALYEQYF
.	TRBV28	TRBJ1-1	few	TGTGCCAGCAGTCCGCCGGATGTGGTACCGAACACTGAAGCTTTCTTT	CASSPPDVVPNTEAFF
TRBD2	TRBV4-1	TRBJ2-2	.	TGCGCCAGCAGCCGAACACCGGGACTAGCGGGAGCCGGGGAGCTGTTTTTT	CASSRTPGLAGAGELFF
TRBD1	TRBV5-1	TRBJ2-7	few	TGCGCCAGCAGCGGCGGGACAGGGGGTCTCGAGCAGTACTTC	CASSGGTGGLEQYF
TRBD1	TRBV2	TRBJ1-2	.	TGTGCCAGCAAGGGACAGAGGATAATCACTTATGGCTACACCTTC	CASKGQRIITYGYTF
TRBD1	TRBV5-4	TRBJ1-3	once	TGTGCCAGCAGCCAGACAGGGACAGTGAACACCATATATTTT	CASSQTGTVNTIYF
.	TRBV4-1	TRBJ1-2	.	TGCGCCAGCAGCCAAGGCGCACAGTTCTATGGCTACACCTTC	CASSQGAQFYGYTF
.	TRBV6-5	TRBJ2-6	once	TGTGCCAGCAAACGGGGCTCCGGTGGGGCCAACGTCCTGACTTTC	CASKRGSGGANVLTF
.	TRBV21-1	TRBJ2-3	.	TGTGCCAGCAGCAAATCGGGACAGGGGTTCACAGATACGCAGTATTTT	CASSKSGQGFTDTQYF
TRBD2	TRBV28	TRBJ2-7	many	TGTGCCAGCAGTTCCGTTACCGGGACTAGCGGGGGACGCTACGAGCAGTACTTC	CASSSVTGTSGGRYEQYF
.	TRBV5-1	TRBJ2-3	.	TGCGCCAGCAGCTTGAATACGGGAGAATCAGATACGCAGTATTTT	CASSLNTGESDTQYF
TRBD1	TRBV30	TRBJ1-2	.	TGTGCCTGTCCGACAGGGGTGGGCTACACCTTC	CACPTGVGYTF
.	TRBV23-1	TRBJ2-7	.	TGCGCCAGACGATCCCCCAGCCCTTACGAGCAGTACTTC	CARRSPSPYEQYF
.	TRBV7-2	TRBJ2-2	few	TGTGCCAGCAGCGGGAGGACAGGCCGGAACACCGGGGAGCTGTTTTTT	CASSGRTGRNTGELFF
.	TRBV29-1	TRBJ2-2	.	TGCAGCGTTGACGATTATAACACCGGGGAGCTGTTTTTT	CSVDDYNTGELFF
.	TRBV4-1	TRBJ2-1	.	TGCGCCAGCAGCGGACAGAGACTCCCAAGCAATGAGCAGTTCTTC	CASSGQRLPSNEQFF
.	TRBV6-4	TRBJ2-1	few	TGTGCCAGCAGTGACTCTCCAGGGGCGAATGAGCAGTTCTTC	CASSDSPGANEQFF
.	TRBV7-9	TRBJ1-1	.	TGTGCCAGCTCTTGGGGGGTGCCAACCTTGAACACTGAAGCTTTCTTT	CASSWGVPTLNTEAFF
TRBD2	TRBV18	TRBJ2-7	.	TGTGCCAGCTCACCTCCTAGCGGGAGTGTGCAGTACTTC	CASSPPSGSVQYF
TRBD2	TRBV13	TRBJ2-5	.	TGTGCCAGCAGCTCGGAGCGGGAGCGGGAGACCCAGTACTTC	CASSSERERETQYF
TRBD2	TRBV2	TRBJ2-1	.	TGTGCCAGCAGTCGACTAGCGGGAGGAGGTTACAATGAGCAGTTCTTC	CASSRLAGGGYNEQFF
.	TRBV2	TRBJ1-3	.	TGTGCCAGCAGGGGATACTCTGGAAACACCATATATTTT	CASRGYSGNTIYF
.	TRBV18	TRBJ1-2	.	TGTGCCAGCTCACCTGTGCTGCCCACATCCTTC	CASSPVLPTSF
.	TRBV21-1	TRBJ1-5	.	TGTGCCAGCAGCCCAAGGTGGGTCTGGGGTAGACAGCCCCAGCATTTT	CASSPRWVWGRQPQHF
TRBD2	TRBV28	TRBJ2-7	few	TGTGCCAGCTGGGGGGGACCATCCTACGAGCAGTACTTC	CASWGGPSYEQYF
TRBD1	TRBV2	TRBJ2-5	.	TGTGCCAGCAGCGACCGGACAGGGAAAGAGACCCAGTACTTC	CASSDRTGKETQYF
.	TRBV6-1	TRBJ1-5	once	TGTGCCAGCAGTCAGAAGGACAGTGGATCCACCCCCCAGCATTTT	CASSQKDSGSTPQHF
.	TRBV5-6	TRBJ1-2	.	TGTGCCAGCAGCTTCGCAGGGCCCGGCTATGGCTACACCTTC	CASSFAGPGYGYTF
.	TRBV28	TRBJ2-7	.	TGTGCCAGCAGGCAGCATGGGTACGAGCAGTACTTC	CASRQHGYEQYF
.	TRBV6-5	TRBJ1-4	.	TGTGCCAGCAGCTCCAGTGAAAAACTGTTTTTT	CASSSSEKLFF
TRBD2	TRBV4-1	TRBJ2-2	few	TGCGCCAGCGGCAGACTAGCGGGTTCGAACACCGGGGAGCTGTTTTTT	CASGRLAGSNTGELFF
.	TRBV25-1	TRBJ2-1	many	TGTGCCAGCAGTGATCCTCAAACTAGCAGCAGCTCCTACAATGAGCAGTTCTTC	CASSDPQTSSSSYNEQFF
TRBD2	TRBV29-1	TRBJ2-1	.	TGCAGCGTTGGGGGGACTAGCGGAGGTCGCAATGAGCAGTTCTTC	CSVGGTSGGRNEQFF
TRBD2	TRBV28	TRBJ2-7	many	TGTGCCACCATTAGCGGGAGAATCTCCTACGAGCAGTACTTC	CATISGRISYEQYF
.	TRBV19	TRBJ2-7	.	TGTGCCAGCGGGAGGACAGCGACCTACGAGCAGTACTTC	CASGRTATYEQYF
.	TRBV7-8	TRBJ2-5	.	TGTGCCAGCAGCTTAGAGTTCGCGTCAGGGCATGCCCAGTACTTC	CASSLEFASGHAQYF